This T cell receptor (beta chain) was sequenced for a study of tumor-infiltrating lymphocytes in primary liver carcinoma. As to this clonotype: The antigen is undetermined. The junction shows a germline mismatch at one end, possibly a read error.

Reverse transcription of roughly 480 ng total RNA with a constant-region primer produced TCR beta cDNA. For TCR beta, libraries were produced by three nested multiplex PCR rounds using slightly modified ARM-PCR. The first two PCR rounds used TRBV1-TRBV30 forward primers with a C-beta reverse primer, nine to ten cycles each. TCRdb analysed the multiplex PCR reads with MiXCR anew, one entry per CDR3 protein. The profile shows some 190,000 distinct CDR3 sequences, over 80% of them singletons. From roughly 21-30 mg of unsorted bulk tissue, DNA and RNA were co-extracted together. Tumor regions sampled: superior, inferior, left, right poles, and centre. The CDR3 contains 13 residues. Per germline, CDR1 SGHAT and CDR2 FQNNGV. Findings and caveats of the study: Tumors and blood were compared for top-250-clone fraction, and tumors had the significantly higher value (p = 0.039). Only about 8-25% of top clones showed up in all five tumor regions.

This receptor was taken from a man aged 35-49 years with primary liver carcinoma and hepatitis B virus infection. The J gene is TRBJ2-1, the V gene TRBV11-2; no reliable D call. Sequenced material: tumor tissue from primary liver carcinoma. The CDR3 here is CASSSFPGQEQFF. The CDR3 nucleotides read TGTGCCAGCAGCTCCTTTCCGGGTCAAGAGCAGTTTTTC. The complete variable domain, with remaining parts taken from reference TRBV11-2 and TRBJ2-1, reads EAGVAQSPRYKIIEKRQSVAFWCNPISGHATLYWYQQILGQGPKLLIQFQNNGVVDDSQLPKDRFSAERLKGVDSTLKIQPAKLEDSAVYLCASSSFPGQEQFFGPGTRLTVL.